These 7 T cell receptor beta chains came from one sample sequenced in a study of shared clonotypes between healthy human individuals. Only in-frame clones appear in the TCRdb table, and some are missing; sequencing was by immunoSEQ multiplex PCR. The data contain 950,000 to 1,200,000 clones, 70% to 80% of them seen just once; the ten biggest clones take up roughly 0.82%. Sequencing used memory CD4+ T cells from PBMCs. Subset indicated: CD45RA-negative fraction. All receptors derive from a man in his late teens or twenties in good health. Some clones in this sample may be carry-over from other donors' samples.

The chain carries TRBV28 and TRBJ1-3; maybe TRBD1 (6 bases). V was trimmed by 5 bases and J by 0 bases, leaving 11 bases between them. This CDR3 has 15 amino acids. The germline CDR1 and CDR2 sequences are MDHEN and SYDVKM. The CDR3 nucleotides read TGTGCCAGCAGTAGGGGGGGGGCCTCTGGAAACACCATATATTTT. Translation gives CASSRGGASGNTIYF.

As to this clone: This sample also contains other DNA sequences that code for the same CDR3. This rearrangement joins TRBV6-5 to TRBJ2-7; TRBD1 aligns across 7 bases. The CDR3 has 13 amino acids. V lost 6 bases to trimming and J lost 3 bases; unmatched junction nucleotides: 5. Per germline, CDR1 MNHEY and CDR2 SVGAGI. CDR3: CASSPRQGYEQYF. The CDR3 bases are TGTGCCAGCAGCCCGAGACAGGGCTACGAGCAGTACTTC.

This sequence joins TRBV15 and TRBJ1-1; a possible D gene is TRBD1 (6 bases). Germline V gene data show CDR1 as LNHNV and CDR2 as YYDKDF (reference sequence). The V gene lost 0 bases and the J gene lost 4 bases, with 12 bases spanning the gap. This CDR3 contains 15 residues. The CDR3 DNA follows: TGTGCCACCAGCAGAGACGGGGGGCCCGGCACTGAAGCTTTCTTT. Its translation: CATSRDGGPGTEAFF.

This chain uses TRBV11-2 with TRBJ1-1; a possible D gene is TRBD1 (5 bases). Trimming pared 1 base from V and 7 bases from J, leaving 16 bases between. The germline CDR1 and CDR2 sequences are SGHAT and FQNNGV. The CDR3 contains 15 residues. CDR3 DNA sequence: TGTGCCAGCAGCTTAGGTCTGGGCAGGGTTGGTGAAGCTTTCTTT. Translated, it gives CASSLGLGRVGEAFF.

V and J are TRBV18 and TRBJ2-2; 7 bases align to TRBD2. The V and J ends lost 10 bases and 6 bases, in that order; junction bases with no gene match: 8. The CDR3 spans 13 residues. Germline CDR1 KGHSH, CDR2 LQKENI. The CDR3: CATSEGGPGELFF. DNA for the CDR3: TGTGCCACCTCCGAGGGAGGGCCCGGGGAGCTGTTTTTT. The full variable domain, completed using reference TRBV18 and TRBJ2-2, is NAGVMQNPRHLVRRRGQEARLRCSPMKGHSHVYWYRQLPEEGLKFMVYLQKENIIDESGMPKERFSAEFPKEGPSILRIQQVVRGDSAAYFCATSEGGPGELFFGEGSRLTVL.

The chain combines TRBV5-4 with TRBJ2-5, with 8 bases fitting TRBD1. The V segment lost 3 bases and the J segment 2 bases; nucleotides outside the gene matches: 9. Germline CDR1 and CDR2: SGHNT and YYREEE (reference sequence). The CDR3 runs 16 residues. The CDR3 region has the DNA TGTGCCAGCAGCTCCTGGACAGGGAGCCTTCAAGAGACCCAGTACTTC. Its protein product is CASSSWTGSLQETQYF.

The gene calls are TRBV6-5 and TRBJ1-5, with D uncertain. V was shortened by 6 bases and J by 3 bases, with 12 bases between the two germline ends. Germline CDR1 and CDR2: MNHEY and SVGAGI. This CDR3 is built from 14 residues. The CDR3 sequence: CASSPVGFNQPQHF. CDR3 DNA sequence: TGTGCCAGCAGCCCGGTCGGCTTCAATCAGCCCCAGCATTTT.